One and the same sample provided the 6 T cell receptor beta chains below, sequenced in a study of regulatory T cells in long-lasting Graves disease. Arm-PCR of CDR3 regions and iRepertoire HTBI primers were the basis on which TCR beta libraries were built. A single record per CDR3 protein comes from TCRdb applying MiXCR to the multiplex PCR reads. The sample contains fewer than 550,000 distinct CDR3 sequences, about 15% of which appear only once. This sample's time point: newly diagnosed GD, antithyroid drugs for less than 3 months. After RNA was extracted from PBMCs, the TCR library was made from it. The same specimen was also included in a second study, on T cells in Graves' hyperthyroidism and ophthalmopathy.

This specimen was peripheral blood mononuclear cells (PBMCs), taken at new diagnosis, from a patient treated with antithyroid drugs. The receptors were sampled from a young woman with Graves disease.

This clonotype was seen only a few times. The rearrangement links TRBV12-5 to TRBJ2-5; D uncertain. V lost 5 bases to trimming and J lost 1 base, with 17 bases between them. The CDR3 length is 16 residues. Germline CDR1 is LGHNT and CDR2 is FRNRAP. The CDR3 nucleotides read TGTGCTAGTGGTATATCCGAGGCCTCTGGCCAAGAGACCCAGTACTTC. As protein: CASGISEASGQETQYF.

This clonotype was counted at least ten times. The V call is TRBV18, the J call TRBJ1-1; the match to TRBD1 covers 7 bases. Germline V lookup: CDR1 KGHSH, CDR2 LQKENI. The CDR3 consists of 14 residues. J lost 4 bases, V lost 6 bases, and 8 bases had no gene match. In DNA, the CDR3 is TGTGCCAGCTCCCCCCTCGGGACAGCCACTGAAGCTTTCTTT. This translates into CASSPLGTATEAFF.

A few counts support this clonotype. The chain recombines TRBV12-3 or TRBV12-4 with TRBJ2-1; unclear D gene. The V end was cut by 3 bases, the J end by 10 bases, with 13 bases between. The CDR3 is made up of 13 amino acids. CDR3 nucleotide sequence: TGTGCCAGCAGTTTCCTGGTCGGTGCAGAGCAGTTCTTC. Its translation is CASSFLVGAEQFF.

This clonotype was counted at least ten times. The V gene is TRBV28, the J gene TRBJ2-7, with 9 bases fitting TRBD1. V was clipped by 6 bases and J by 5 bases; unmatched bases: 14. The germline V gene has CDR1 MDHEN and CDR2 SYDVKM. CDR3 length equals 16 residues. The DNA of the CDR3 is TGTGCCAGCAGCGTCGTCCGGACAGGGGTTAGCCACGAGCAGTACTTC. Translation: CASSVVRTGVSHEQYF.

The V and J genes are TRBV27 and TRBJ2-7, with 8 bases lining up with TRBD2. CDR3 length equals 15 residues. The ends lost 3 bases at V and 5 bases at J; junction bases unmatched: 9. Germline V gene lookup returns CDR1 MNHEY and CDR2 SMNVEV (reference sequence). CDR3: CASSFRGGRANEQYF. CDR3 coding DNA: TGTGCCAGCAGTTTTCGGGGGGGGCGGGCGAACGAGCAGTACTTC.

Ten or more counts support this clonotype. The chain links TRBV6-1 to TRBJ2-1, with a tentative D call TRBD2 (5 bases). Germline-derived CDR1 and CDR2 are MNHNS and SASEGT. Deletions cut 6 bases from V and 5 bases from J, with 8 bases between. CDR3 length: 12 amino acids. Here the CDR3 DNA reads TGTGCCAGCAGCGGGGTACACAATGAGCAGTTCTTC. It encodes CASSGVHNEQFF.